This T cell receptor beta chain came from a study of T cell responses to AZD1222 COVID-19 vaccine. Assay used: immunoSEQ multiplex PCR; TCRdb lists only in-frame clones, some missing. The table lists more than 85,000 clones, around 90% of them singletons, with about 5% in the top ten. The CDR3 is 15 residues long. Germline V gene sequence: CDR1 SGHRS, CDR2 YFSETQ. V gave up 3 bases and J gave up 3 bases, with 16 bases separating them. The receptor was derived from an adult in good health. Sequencing was performed on peripheral blood, taken on day 0 of AZD1222 vaccination. The chain recombines TRBV5-1 with TRBJ2-7; D may correspond to TRBD1 or TRBD2 (6 bases each). This CDR3 reads CASSSMDGGIYEQYF. The CDR3 nucleotides are TGCGCCAGCAGCTCGATGGACGGGGGCATCTACGAGCAGTACTTC.